This note documents a single TCR beta chain sequence. Regions amplified from RNA transcripts were the TCR beta CDR3 regions. First-round RT-PCR of the TCR CDR3 relied on the HTBI primer set. TCRdb ran MiXCR on the multiplex PCR reads and lists one entry per CDR3 protein. In the table there are about 520,000 distinct CDR3 sequences, around 21% of which are singletons. The data belong to a study of T cells in Graves' hyperthyroidism and ophthalmopathy. Study information: Peripheral blood was obtained at initial diagnosis, preceding any treatment.

Germline CDR1 is LNHDA and CDR2 is SQIVND (reference sequence). This CDR3 spans 14 amino acids. V lost 1 base and J lost 9, with 13 bases in between. Hyperthyroidism, newly diagnosed and lasting under 2 months, affected patients aged 18 to 65. Diagnoses were established using clinical symptoms, serum thyroxine and TRAb, thyroid ultrasound and orbital computed tomography. The rearrangement uses TRBV19 and TRBJ2-4; D may be TRBD1 (5 bases). The sequenced sample consisted of blood. The clonotype originates from a man aged 18 to 30 with Graves' hyperthyroidism. CDR3 sequence reads: CASSIGAGSGIQYF. CDR3 sequence (DNA): TGTGCCAGTAGTATAGGTGCAGGGTCCGGCATTCAGTACTTC. Looking up the rest from reference TRBV19 and TRBJ2-4 gives the full variable domain: DGGITQSPKYLFRKEGQNVTLSCEQNLNHDAMYWYRQDPGQGLRLIYYSQIVNDFQKGDIAEGYSVSREKKESFPLTVTSAQKNPTAFYLCASSIGAGSGIQYFGAGTRLSVL.